This record covers a single TCR beta chain. Its binding antigen is unknown. Base qualities are not recorded, but no much larger clone differs from it by a single base. TCR beta repertoires were profiled from peripheral blood of roughly twelve young patients with multiple sclerosis to demonstrate the VDJtools post-analysis software. The multiple sclerosis patients were children and adolescents ranging in age from roughly 6 to 15 years. This sample is part of a study of post-analysis software for immune sequencing data (dated by TCRdb to the mid-2010s). About the investigation overall: The recorded disease courses included relapsing-remitting, secondary progressive and progressive-relapsing multiple sclerosis, and some patients had no subtype annotation. The patient repertoires were set against ten to eleven previously published healthy control repertoires from donors whose ages ranged from roughly 6 to 27 years. A subset of samples was prepared in parallel using single-end sample barcoding, then pooled and co-amplified after Illumina adapter ligation.

Study-wide findings and limitations: Several TRBV segments, including TRBV5-6, TRBV5-1 and TRBV20-1, were significantly more frequent in patients than controls. The multiple sclerosis patient group was slightly younger than the control group. Direct clustering with F measure revealed strong co-clustering of samples prepared in the same batch, which led to a batch-effect correction. Significantly lower normalized Chao1 diversity was found in multiple sclerosis patients than in controls, suggesting substantial peripheral T-cell clonal expansion.

Libraries were made using PCR. The instrument was an Illumina HiSeq 2500. To reduce PCR and sequencing biases, unique molecular identifiers were built into the TCR beta cDNA libraries. Some 500,000 cDNA molecules were obtained for every 1 to 10 million input T cells, so each molecule roughly corresponded to one T cell. The patient libraries were prepared and sequenced using the same protocol as the earlier healthy control dataset. Samples belonging to the same batch were prepared together, multiplexed and sequenced on a shared HiSeq lane. Per the source publication's procedure: Raw barcoded reads were processed with MIGEC, and single-read molecular identifier groups were discarded before consensus assembly and CDR3 extraction. Clonotype tables were post-analysed with VDJtools, and diversity was normalized by down-sampling all datasets to the smallest sample size. Repertoire overlap clustering matched CDR3 amino acid but not nucleotide sequences to correct batch-related cross-sample contamination. TCRdb reprocessed the public reads (quality trimming at Q25 with fastp, clone calling with MiXCR) and kept in-frame beta chains. Rows matching on CDR3 protein sequence are summarized as one entry with the most common DNA and genes. The V and J calls come from TCRdb's annotation, not from the publication. For this sample there are 650,000 to 850,000 distinct CDR3 sequences; around 50% appear just once. The ten most abundant clones make up roughly 4.4% of the sample.

The germline V gene sets CDR1 to MNHNS and CDR2 to SASEGT. Ends trimmed: V by 4 bases, J by 10 bases; bases unmatched to a gene: 15. The CDR3 goes from the cysteine to the phenylalanine over 15 residues. Only the CDR3 portion is preserved as DNA: 45 bases, with reading frame beginning at the first base. The source of this sequence is a girl under 18 with multiple sclerosis. The rearrangement joined TRBV6-1 to TRBJ2-7; TRBD1 matches 8 bases in the middle. The sample was blood. The CDR3 sequence is CASSGTGTGIGAQYF. The sequence in DNA is TGTGCCAGCAGTGGGACCGGGACAGGAATAGGGGCCCAGTACTTC.